This TCR beta chain was obtained from a study of T cells in Graves' hyperthyroidism and ophthalmopathy (dated by TCRdb to the late 2010s). Context from the whole study: Peripheral blood samples were taken at the time of initial diagnosis, prior to any treatment. To identify TCR V-J signatures that set the groups apart, the researchers used a discovery cohort of 100 patients, made up of fewer than 50 with Graves' ophthalmopathy and 57 with stable Graves' hyperthyroidism. Prospective prediction of ophthalmopathy was tested in an independent validation cohort of some 19 hyperthyroidism patients and 17 patients who later progressed to ophthalmopathy. For training and testing, the roughly 93 patients in the discovery cohort were randomly divided in a 7:3 ratio. Thyroid tissue and blood T-cell repertoires from six Graves' hyperthyroidism patients were also compared in the study. After blood sampling, hyperthyroidism patients were treated with methimazole at a starting dose of 30 mg daily, and ophthalmopathy patients were treated with high-dose intravenous methylprednisolone. The paper describes TCR Vbeta CDR3 sequencing of 130 to 150 peripheral blood samples, made up of 43 ophthalmopathy patients, 70 to 75 hyperthyroidism patients and 17 progressor patients. Overall study outcomes, separate from this receptor: Blood samples also contained most of the expanded thyroid clonotypes (frequency above 0.001), which suggests that blood repertoires may reflect thyroid immune responses. Sample size was not statistically predetermined, and investigators were not blinded to group allocation. A 13 V-J signature model separated ophthalmopathy from stable hyperthyroidism, with about 90% sensitivity and approximately 81% specificity in cross-validation and 80%/75% in testing. In validation, the model predicted progression to ophthalmopathy with approximately 70% sensitivity and less than 80% specificity, a median of 6.5 months before onset.

TCR beta CDR3 regions were amplified from RNA transcripts. A first-round RT-PCR of the TCR CDR3 used the HTBI primer set with the Qiagen OneStep RT-PCR kit. The libraries were constructed in a second round of multiplex PCR and then size-selected and purified. Sequencing of the libraries was done on an Illumina HiSeq2000 using paired-end 100 bp reads. The authors processed their data as follows. SOAPnuke was used to process the raw data, with reads discarded if the reads contained adapters or uncalled bases, had a mean Phred below 15, or lacked an exact constant-primer or identifier match. High-quality paired reads were merged using COPE v1.2.5, and each unique nucleotide sequence was defined as a clonotype. Clonotypes were aligned to IMGT TRBV, TRBD and TRBJ reference segments using MiTCR v1.1. The analysis was restricted to V-J combinations with a frequency above 0.0001, which together covered 99.2% of the repertoires. The TCS score was defined as the ratio of F50 (clonal expansion) to E x V (chaos), calculated using BLOSUM62-based TCRdist between CDR3 peptides within each V-J. Welch's t-statistics and random forest reduced 500 to 550 V-J features to under 15, which were used in a naive Bayes classifier (R e1071). The public reads were quality trimmed at Q25 with fastp and then assembled into clones with MiXCR by TCRdb, keeping productive beta chains. All rows with the same CDR3 protein become a single entry with the most common DNA and genes. The V and J calls were determined by TCRdb, not by the authors. The sample includes some 460,000 distinct CDR3 sequences, with less than 20% observed a single time. The ten top clones hold 13% to 15% of the sample.

The junction carries 18 bases between V and J, which are trimmed by 6 bases and 9 bases respectively. From the cysteine through the phenylalanine, the CDR3 covers 14 amino acids. This entry keeps only the CDR3 DNA: 42 bases, framed from base 1. A patient counted as having stable Graves' hyperthyroidism if no progression to ophthalmopathy occurred over 18 months of follow-up. Hyperthyroidism patients were newly diagnosed, had a disease duration of under 2 months, and were aged 18 to 65 years. Patients with uncontrolled infections, other autoimmune diseases, pregnancy or lactation were excluded. Diagnoses were established on the basis of clinical symptoms, serum thyroxine and TRAb, thyroid ultrasound, and orbital computed tomography. PBMCs were separated from roughly 10 ml of fresh peripheral blood using Ficoll-Paque density gradient centrifugation. Trizol reagent was used to extract total RNA, and RNA quality was then checked on an Agilent 2100 Bioanalyzer.

This clonotype has only a few counts. Its binding antigen is unknown. No base quality values were provided; no much bigger clone lies one nucleotide off. The sample taken for sequencing was blood. The chain was built from TRBV12-3 or TRBV12-4 and TRBJ2-4, with the D call perhaps TRBD1 or TRBD2, each one matching 5 bases. The sequence was collected from a woman between 18 and 29 years old with Graves' hyperthyroidism. The CDR3 protein: CASREGPASSIQYF. The DNA sequence is given as TGTGCCAGCAGAGAGGGACCCGCCAGTAGCATTCAGTACTTC.